This T cell receptor (beta chain) was identified during a study of T cell repertoires in cytomegalovirus infection. Looking at the study overall: TCR beta signatures that were public indicated CMV infection and matching HLA type.

This CDR3 is built from 11 residues. CDR1 MDHEN and CDR2 SYDVKM come from the germline V gene. V dropped 10 bases and J dropped 2 bases, with 8 bases sitting between them. In this sample, this clonotype turned up a few times. Its antigen remains unknown. MiXCR, run by TCRdb on the reads, gives a single entry per CDR3 protein. Among approximately 300,000 distinct CDR3 sequences listed, just under 30% were seen once. This chain joins TRBV28 and TRBJ1-1, with D unresolved. The TCR originated in a human donor in good health (CMV status not recorded). Some clones in this sample may be carry-over from other donors' samples. Sequencing used cultured PBMCs, obtained from culture after CMV antigen stimulation. This CDR3 is CATGNNTEAFF. The CDR3 coding sequence is TGTGCCACCGGGAATAACACTGAAGCTTTCTTT.